The 4 T cell receptor beta chains in this list originate from one sample, sequenced in a study of blood T cells in healthy people across ages. Next came a second PCR, run for roughly 6 to 11 cycles, which used a sample-barcoded 5' primer along with a J-beta primer mix. One entry per CDR3 protein results from TCRdb running MiXCR on the 5' RACE reads. The data show around 1.5 million distinct CDR3 sequences, with around 35% seen just once and 10% to 12% held by the top ten. Input material: blood. Every receptor here comes from a woman under 40 in good health.

This chain connects TRBV29-1 to TRBJ2-3; D gene uncertain. V shed 5 bases and J shed 4 bases, with 13 bases lying between them. Germline CDR1 SQVTM, CDR2 ANQGSEA. The CDR3 loop spans 13 amino acids. CDR3 DNA sequence: TGCAGCGTTTTTAAGGGTGAGGCAGATACGCAGTATTTT. Translation gives CSVFKGEADTQYF.

V is TRBV6-6 and J is TRBJ1-4; 7 nucleotides line up with TRBD1. CDR3 length: 14 amino acids. Germline V gene lookup returns CDR1 MNHNY and CDR2 SVGAGI (reference sequence). After removal of 5 bases from V and 8 bases from J, the junction contained 8 bases not matched to a gene. The CDR3 nucleotides read TGTGCCAGCAGTCCCCCAAGGACAGGAGAAAAACTGTTTTTT. Its translation: CASSPPRTGEKLFF.

The J gene is TRBJ2-3, the V gene TRBV12-3 or TRBV12-4; possible D gene TRBD1, 6 bases. V lost 6 bases and J lost 4, with 26 bases in between. CDR3 size: 18 residues. The CDR3, as DNA: TGTGCCAGCAGGACCTACAGGGAAGCGAGGGCGAGAGCAGATACGCAGTATTTT. Residues: CASRTYREARARADTQYF.

This clonotype was detected many times. V is TRBV12-3 or TRBV12-4 and J is TRBJ2-1, with 7 positions matching TRBD1. V trimming: 6 bases; J trimming: 8 bases; junction bases outside the gene matches: 10. The CDR3 length is 14 residues. The CDR3 sequence is CASRETGIGDEQFF. CDR3 nucleotides: TGTGCCAGCAGGGAGACAGGGATCGGGGATGAGCAGTTCTTC.